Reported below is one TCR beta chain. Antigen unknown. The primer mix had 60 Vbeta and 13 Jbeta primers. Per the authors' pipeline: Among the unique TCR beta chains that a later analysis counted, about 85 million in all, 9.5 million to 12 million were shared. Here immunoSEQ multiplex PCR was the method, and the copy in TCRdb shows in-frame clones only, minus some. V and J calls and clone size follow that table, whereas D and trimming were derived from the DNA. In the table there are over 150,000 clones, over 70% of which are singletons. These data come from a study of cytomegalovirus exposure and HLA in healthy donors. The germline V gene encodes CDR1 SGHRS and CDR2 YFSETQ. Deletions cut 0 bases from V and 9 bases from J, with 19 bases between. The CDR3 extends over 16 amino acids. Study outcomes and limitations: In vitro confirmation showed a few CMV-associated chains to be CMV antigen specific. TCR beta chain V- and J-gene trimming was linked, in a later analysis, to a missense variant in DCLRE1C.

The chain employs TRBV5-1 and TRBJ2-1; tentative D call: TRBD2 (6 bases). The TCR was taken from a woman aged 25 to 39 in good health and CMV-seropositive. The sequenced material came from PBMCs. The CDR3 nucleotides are TGCGCCAGCAGCTTGGATTTTGGAGGAGGGAGCCGTGAGCAGTTCTTC. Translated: CASSLDFGGGSREQFF.